Following are 18 T cell receptor beta chains from one sample sequenced in a study of metastatic and nonmetastatic thyroid tumors. Using MiXCR, TCRdb re-called clones from the PCR reads. The table lists roughly 55,000 clones, 15% to 20% of them singletons, with roughly a tenth in the top ten. No patient had received any treatment before thyroid surgery. Sequencing was performed on blood. Source of these receptors: a male donor with papillary thyroid cancer or a benign thyroid nodule (not recorded which). Some clones in this sample may be carry-over from other donors' samples.

Many counts were recorded for this clone. The rearrangement uses TRBV11-3 and TRBJ2-3; either TRBD1 or TRBD2 may fit D (6 bases each). CDR1 SGHNT and CDR2 YENEEA come from the germline V gene. Trimming left V 5 bases short and J 2 bases short, with 14 bases between. The CDR3 has 15 residues. CDR3 DNA sequence: TGTGCCAGCAGCGGGGGGCGGGGTACCACAGATACGCAGTATTTT. Translation gives CASSGGRGTTDTQYF.

This clone has ten or more counts. This chain joins TRBV7-9 and TRBJ2-1, with 8 bases matching TRBD2. V lost 6 bases and J lost 2; bases outside the gene matches: 6. Per germline, CDR1 SEHNR and CDR2 FQNEAQ (reference sequence). CDR3 size: 15 residues. The CDR3 sequence: CASSRPGGAYNEQFF. Here the CDR3 DNA reads TGTGCCAGCAGTCGCCCCGGGGGGGCCTACAATGAGCAGTTCTTC.

This clone is deemed medium-sized (0.01 to 0.1%). This sequence joins TRBV6-2 or TRBV6-3 and TRBJ2-6, with D perhaps TRBD1 (6 bases). V was pared by 0 bases and J by 0 bases, with 6 bases between. This CDR3 is built from 16 residues. CDR1 and CDR2 (germline): MNHEY, SVGEGT. CDR3 sequence reads: CASSYSGGSGANVLTF. The CDR3 coding sequence is TGTGCCAGCAGTTACTCAGGGGGCTCTGGGGCCAACGTCCTGACTTTC.

At least ten counts were recorded for this clone. The gene calls are TRBV19 and TRBJ2-5; 9 bases agree with TRBD2. The CDR3 is 11 residues long. CDR1 is LNHDA, CDR2 SQIVND, per germline (reference sequence). The J segment lost 7 bases and the V segment lost 6 bases, leaving 0 bases of the junction unmatched. The CDR3 loop is CASRTSGTQYF. CDR3 in DNA: TGTGCCAGTAGGACTAGCGGGACCCAGTACTTC. The whole variable domain, filled in from reference TRBV19 and TRBJ2-5, reads DGGITQSPKYLFRKEGQNVTLSCEQNLNHDAMYWYRQDPGQGLRLIYYSQIVNDFQKGDIAEGYSVSREKKESFPLTVTSAQKNPTAFYLCASRTSGTQYFGPGTRLLVL.

Remarks on this clone: At one end, the junction sequence differs from germline, possibly due to a read error. This chain joins TRBV6-4 and TRBJ2-2; 7 bases match TRBD2. Germline V gene lookup returns CDR1 MRHNA and CDR2 SNTAGT. The CDR3 covers 15 residues. CDR3 sequence reads: CASSEAGYYTEELFF. The CDR3 DNA sequence: TGTGCCAGCAGTGAAGCGGGATATTACACCGAGGAGCTGTTTTTT.

This clone was observed many times. The V and J genes are TRBV28 and TRBJ1-4; TRBD1 matches at 7 bases. Germline assignment: CDR1 MDHEN and CDR2 SYDVKM. J was trimmed by 6 bases and V by 5 bases; bases with no gene match: 9. This CDR3 spans 15 amino acids. DNA for the CDR3: TGTGCCAGCAGTACGATCGGGACAGAGTATGAAAAACTGTTTTTT. Encoded protein: CASSTIGTEYEKLFF.

This clone was recorded many times. J is TRBJ1-6 and V is TRBV7-6, with TRBD1 as a possible D gene (6 bases). Germline V gene lookup returns CDR1 SGHVS and CDR2 FNYEAQ. With 9 bases removed from V and 3 bases from J, the gap between germline ends came to 9 bases. The CDR3 spans 13 residues. This chain's CDR3 is CASGTNYNSPLHF. For the CDR3, the DNA is TGTGCCAGTGGGACAAACTATAATTCACCCCTCCACTTT.

V gene TRBV30 combines with J gene TRBJ1-6; D unclear. There are 13 residues in the CDR3. Trimming shortened V by 3 bases and J by 10 bases, and 13 bases separated the two germline ends. Germline-derived CDR1 and CDR2 are GTSNPN and SVGIG (reference sequence). In nucleotides, the CDR3 is TGTGCCTGGAGAGCGAAGGGCCGGTCACCCCTCCACTTT. It translates to CAWRAKGRSPLHF. Drawing the rest from reference TRBV30 and TRBJ1-6, the complete variable domain is SQTIHQWPATLVQPVGSPLSLECTVEGTSNPNLYWYRQAAGRGLQLLFYSVGIGQISSEVPQNLSASRPQDRQFILSSKKLLLSDSGFYLCAWRAKGRSPLHFGNGTRLTVT.

This clone was seen repeatedly, ten times or more. The chain couples TRBV5-1 to TRBJ2-3; D not resolved. The V gene lost 3 bases and the J gene lost 2 bases, with 7 bases spanning the gap. The CDR3 spans 13 residues. The germline V gene has CDR1 SGHRS and CDR2 YFSETQ. CDR3 residues: CASSYDPTDTQYF. The CDR3 region has the DNA TGCGCCAGCAGCTACGACCCCACAGATACGCAGTATTTT.

This clone has ten or more counts. V usage is TRBV20-1 and J usage is TRBJ2-7; TRBD1 might be the D (5 bases). CDR1 DFQATT and CDR2 SNEGSKA come from the germline V gene (reference sequence). The CDR3 totals 14 residues. Trimming removed 6 bases from V and 2 bases from J, with 17 bases in between. The CDR3 reads CSAGAAADTYEQYV. The CDR3 DNA follows: TGCAGTGCAGGGGCGGCGGCAGATACCTACGAGCAGTACGTC.

The rearrangement links TRBV11-2 to TRBJ2-3; D is possibly TRBD2 (6 bases). Between the trimmed V and J ends, which lost 0 bases and 4 bases, there was a span of 14 bases. Germline V gives CDR1 SGHAT, CDR2 FQNNGV. The CDR3 consists of 16 residues. The CDR3 sequence is CASSLDWRGGSDTQYF. The CDR3 nucleotides are TGTGCCAGCAGCTTAGATTGGCGGGGTGGCTCAGATACGCAGTATTTT.

There are many counts of this clone. The gene calls are TRBV27 and TRBJ1-6, with 9 bases lining up with TRBD1. The CDR3 contains 17 residues. Germline loops: CDR1 MNHEY, CDR2 SMNVEV (reference sequence). The V and J ends lost 4 bases and 2 bases, in that order; junction bases with no gene match: 6. CDR3 nucleotide sequence: TGTGCCAGCAGTTGTCCGGGACAGGGAACCTATAATTCACCCCTCCACTTT. Amino acids: CASSCPGQGTYNSPLHF.

This clone was observed a handful of times. Compared with germline, one end of the junction differs, possibly owing to a read error. The V and J genes are TRBV6-1 and TRBJ2-6, with D hard to call. This CDR3 has 13 residues. The V gene's germline CDR1 is MNHNS and CDR2 SASEGT. This chain's CDR3 is CASGESGSNVLTF. CDR3 DNA sequence: TGTGCCAGCGGAGAGTCTGGGTCCAACGTCCTTACTTTC.

This clone was counted at least ten times. The chain has TRBV5-1 and TRBJ1-1; D possibly corresponds to TRBD1 (5 bases). This CDR3 has 16 amino acids. Germline V gives CDR1 SGHRS, CDR2 YFSETQ. The ends were cut back, 0 bases at V and 1 base at J, with 13 bases in the middle. DNA of the CDR3: TGCGCCAGCAGCTTGGGAGAGACAGTGGGGAACACTGAAGCTTTCTTT. It encodes CASSLGETVGNTEAFF.

The CDR3 loop reads CASTTDGTGIRPQHF. CDR3 nucleotides: TGTGCCAGCACTACAGACGGGACAGGGATTCGGCCCCAGCATTTT. The rearrangement links TRBV6-1 to TRBJ1-5; 9 nucleotides match TRBD1. After removal of 7 bases from V and 9 bases from J, the junction contained 13 bases not matched to a gene. This CDR3 contains 15 residues. Germline V gives CDR1 MNHNS, CDR2 SASEGT.

A word on this clone: Possible read error: a much larger clone is one base away. The CDR3 end shows no conserved phenylalanine or tryptophan, and so a read error is likely. The DNA is left out, because the CDR3 cannot be placed on it with certainty; the CDR3 is given as TCRdb lists it. The chain couples TRBV20-1 to TRBJ1-2. The CDR3 is made up of 8 amino acids, end residues included. Germline assignment: CDR1 DFQATT and CDR2 SNEGSKA (reference sequence). The CDR3 sequence is CSAKLHPS.

This clone was counted ten times or more. V is TRBV12-3 or TRBV12-4 and J is TRBJ2-5; D is tentatively TRBD1 or TRBD2 (6 bases each). This CDR3 is 16 amino acids long. Trimming left V 4 bases short and J 5 bases short, with 20 bases between. CDR3 coding DNA: TGTGCCAGCAGTTACGCCGGAGGGGGTGGAAGGGAGACCCAGTACTTC. Translating it yields CASSYAGGGGRETQYF.

The table lists this clone with many counts. The chain is built from TRBV28 and TRBJ1-4; D is unresolved. Trimming left V 6 bases short and J 0 bases short, with 5 bases between. The CDR3 sequence is 13 residues long. Germline V lookup: CDR1 MDHEN, CDR2 SYDVKM. The CDR3 nucleotides are TGTGCCAGCAGACTAGCAACTAATGAAAAACTGTTTTTT. Translating gives CASRLATNEKLFF.